Below are 21 T cell receptor beta chains sequenced from a single sample in a study of blood T cell repertoires in COVID-19. Sequencing used immunoSEQ multiplex PCR; TCRdb keeps in-frame clones, though not all of them. The sample has roughly 54,000 clones, around 86% seen once. Sequenced material: peripheral blood. Receptors originate from a human donor in a cohort sampled during active COVID-19.

The CDR3 DNA is TGTGCCGCCGGTTGGGGGGACAATCAGCCCCAGCATTTT. This translates into CAAGWGDNQPQHF. The chain has TRBV6-5 and TRBJ1-5; tentatively, D is TRBD1 (5 bases). The germline V and J ends were trimmed by 11 bases and 3 bases, with 14 bases remaining between them. The CDR3 sequence is 13 residues long. Germline V gives CDR1 MNHEY, CDR2 SVGAGI.

With respect to this clone: An end of the junction differs from the germline gene, which may be a read error. The V gene is TRBV6-6, the J gene TRBJ2-3; 9 bases line up with TRBD2. This CDR3 is built from 16 residues. The germline gives CDR1 MNHNY, CDR2 SVGAGI (reference sequence). The CDR3 DNA reads as TGTGCCAGCAATTACAGGGTAGCGGGGGGCACAGATACGCAGTATTTT. This sequence encodes CASNYRVAGGTDTQYF.

The V and J genes are TRBV25-1 and TRBJ1-6; D might be TRBD1 (6 bases). Between the trimmed V and J ends, which lost 7 bases and 14 bases, there was a span of 24 bases. Germline lookup yields CDR1 MGHDK and CDR2 SYGVNS. The length of the CDR3 is 15 residues. The CDR3 reads CASTPLDRTIGALHF. CDR3 nucleotides: TGTGCCAGCACACCCCTCGACAGGACGATAGGGGCCCTCCACTTT.

V is TRBV19 and J is TRBJ2-1; 8 positions match TRBD2. The CDR3 is 16 amino acids. The germline gives CDR1 LNHDA, CDR2 SQIVND (reference sequence). The J segment lost 6 bases and the V segment lost 0 bases, leaving 7 bases of the junction unmatched. In DNA form, the CDR3 reads TGTGCCAGTAGTATAGATGGGGTAGCGGGGCTCAATGAGCAGTTCTTC. Translating gives CASSIDGVAGLNEQFF.

The J gene is TRBJ1-1, the V gene TRBV2; D is unresolved. The V end lost 7 bases, the J end lost 6 bases, and 15 bases lay between the germline ends. The germline gives CDR1 SNHLY, CDR2 FYNNEI. The CDR3 has 13 residues. This CDR3 reads CASNRNPEAEAFF. DNA for the CDR3: TGTGCCAGCAACCGTAACCCGGAGGCTGAAGCTTTCTTT.

J is TRBJ1-5 and V is TRBV18; possible D gene TRBD1, 6 bases. The CDR3 is 17 residues long. Germline V lookup: CDR1 KGHSH, CDR2 LQKENI. Trimming shortened V by 3 bases and J by 3 bases, and 18 bases separated the two germline ends. The CDR3 sequence: CASSPVVTRGTNQPQHF. Written as DNA, the CDR3 is TGTGCCAGCTCACCGGTGGTGACGAGGGGGACCAATCAGCCCCAGCATTTT. Drawing the rest from reference TRBV18 and TRBJ1-5, the complete variable domain is NAGVMQNPRHLVRRRGQEARLRCSPMKGHSHVYWYRQLPEEGLKFMVYLQKENIIDESGMPKERFSAEFPKEGPSILRIQQVVRGDSAAYFCASSPVVTRGTNQPQHFGDGTRLSIL.

The V call is TRBV27, the J call TRBJ1-4, with 8 bases identical to TRBD1. CDR3 length: 13 amino acids. CDR1 is MNHEY and CDR2 is SMNVEV in the germline V gene (reference sequence). Trimming at V came to 7 bases and at J to 13 bases, leaving 11 bases not matched to a gene. The DNA for the CDR3 is TGTGCCAGCAACCCAGGGGGCCCCGAGGGACTGTTTTTT. Translated: CASNPGGPEGLFF. Together with reference TRBV27 and TRBJ1-4, the CDR3 gives the full variable domain: EAQVTQNPRYLITVTGKKLTVTCSQNMNHEYMSWYRQDPGLGLRQIYYSMNVEVTDKGDVPEGYKVSRKEKRNFPLILESPSPNQTSLYFCASNPGGPEGLFFGSGTQLSVL.

The V gene is TRBV7-4, the J gene TRBJ1-3; 7 nucleotides align to TRBD1. This CDR3 region has 17 residues. V lost 2 bases to trimming and J lost 2 bases; unmatched junction nucleotides: 9. Germline assignment: CDR1 SGHVT and CDR2 SQSDAQ. The CDR3 here is CASSLTPEGGTGNTIYF. CDR3 coding DNA: TGTGCCAGCAGCTTAACACCTGAAGGGGGCACTGGAAACACCATATATTTT.

This clone was counted once. The chain combines TRBV2 with TRBJ2-3; TRBD2 matches 8 bases. This CDR3 has 13 residues. After removal of 7 bases from V and 6 bases from J, the junction contained 6 bases not matched to a gene. The V gene's germline CDR1 is SNHLY and CDR2 FYNNEI. The CDR3 sequence is CASTSGSFDTQYF. CDR3 in DNA: TGTGCCAGCACGAGCGGGAGTTTCGATACGCAGTATTTT.

The gene calls are TRBV6-5 and TRBJ2-2; 9 bases match TRBD1. Germline V gene sequence: CDR1 MNHEY, CDR2 SVGAGI. After removal of 6 bases from V and 5 bases from J, the junction contained 7 bases not matched to a gene. CDR3 length: 15 amino acids. The chain's CDR3 is CASSSRQGGTGELFF. CDR3 nucleotides: TGTGCCAGCAGCTCTAGACAGGGGGGGACCGGGGAGCTGTTTTTT.

V usage is TRBV29-1 and J usage is TRBJ1-3; 8 nucleotides match TRBD1. The CDR3 extends over 15 amino acids. Trimming removed 6 bases from V and 1 base from J; junction bases left unmatched: 8. CDR1 SQVTM and CDR2 ANQGSEA come from the germline V gene. CDR3 amino acids: CSVGQGAPSGNTIYF. The CDR3 DNA reads as TGCAGCGTCGGCCAGGGGGCGCCGTCTGGAAACACCATATATTTT.

The chain uses TRBV6-5 and TRBJ1-3; D not certain. Trimming took 2 bases from V and 4 from J, leaving 12 bases between them. Per germline, CDR1 MNHEY and CDR2 SVGAGI. The CDR3 runs 15 residues. The CDR3 sequence is CASSYKSTVGNTIYF. CDR3 nucleotide sequence: TGTGCCAGCAGTTACAAGTCGACTGTGGGAAACACCATATATTTT.

The V call is TRBV19, the J call TRBJ1-2, with D unclear. CDR3 length equals 13 residues. V was clipped by 3 bases and J by 6 bases, with 11 bases between them. CDR1 and CDR2 from the germline V gene are LNHDA and SQIVND (reference sequence). CDR3 nucleotides: TGTGCCAGTAGTATGTGGGCTTCGGATGGCTACACCTTC. This encodes CASSMWASDGYTF.

A note on this clone: Other nucleotide sequences in the sample specify the same CDR3. The chain combines TRBV6-5 with TRBJ2-7; D gene ambiguous. The CDR3 length is 13 residues. V was cut by 7 bases and J by 0 bases, with 10 bases left in between. Per the germline V gene, CDR1 is MNHEY and CDR2 is SVGAGI. The CDR3 nucleotides are TGTGCCAGCACCACGGCAGGCTCCTACGAGCAGTACTTC. Protein: CASTTAGSYEQYF.

This rearrangement joins TRBV2 to TRBJ1-1; D unclear. The V end was cut by 6 bases, the J end by 14 bases, with 28 bases between. CDR3 size: 15 residues. Per germline, CDR1 SNHLY and CDR2 FYNNEI. This CDR3 reads CASSSIPIHPFLQFF. The CDR3 DNA reads as TGTGCCAGCAGCTCAATACCGATCCACCCTTTCTTGCAGTTCTTT. The complete variable domain, with remaining parts taken from reference TRBV2 and TRBJ1-1, reads EPEVTQTPSHQVTQMGQEVILRCVPISNHLYFYWYRQILGQKVEFLVSFYNNEISEKSEIFDDQFSVERPDGSNFTLKIRSTKLEDSAMYFCASSSIPIHPFLQFFGQGTRLTVV.

The V and J genes are TRBV19 and TRBJ2-7, with TRBD2 matching 7 bases. CDR1 is LNHDA and CDR2 is SQIVND in the germline V gene (reference sequence). With 2 bases clipped from V and 7 bases from J, the junction kept 14 bases outside the gene matches. The CDR3 sequence is 16 residues long. CDR3 amino acids: CASSINTVYGEGEQYF. The CDR3 coding sequence is TGTGCCAGTAGTATAAATACAGTCTACGGGGAGGGGGAGCAGTACTTC.

For the CDR3, the DNA is TGTGCCAGCAGTCAGCGATTGTCCGGGGAGCTGTTTTTT. Translation: CASSQRLSGELFF. The chain has TRBV6-6 and TRBJ2-2; no reliable D call. V was clipped by 5 bases and J by 6 bases, with 10 bases between them. Germline CDR1 is MNHNY and CDR2 is SVGAGI (reference sequence). The length of the CDR3 is 13 residues.

The chain employs TRBV7-9 and TRBJ2-1; possible D gene TRBD1, 5 bases. CDR3 size: 11 residues. V gave up 5 bases and J gave up 10 bases, with 9 bases separating them. Per germline, CDR1 SEHNR and CDR2 FQNEAQ (reference sequence). Here the CDR3 reads CASSPRQEQFF. Here the CDR3 DNA reads TGTGCCAGCAGCCCAAGACAGGAGCAGTTCTTC.

For this clone: Other DNA sequences within the sample encode an identical CDR3. V and J are TRBV5-1 and TRBJ2-1; D call uncertain. The V and J ends lost 0 bases and 0 bases respectively, with 7 bases between them. The CDR3 is made up of 15 amino acids. Germline V CDR1 and CDR2: SGHRS, YFSETQ. The CDR3 loop is CASSLGAGSYNEQFF. CDR3 DNA: TGCGCCAGCAGCTTGGGGGCAGGCTCCTACAATGAGCAGTTCTTC.

The chain combines TRBV9 with TRBJ1-1; 11 bases fit TRBD1. The V gene's germline CDR1 is SGDLS and CDR2 YYNGEE. With V trimmed by 4 bases and J by 4 bases, 6 bases remained unmatched. CDR3 length: 15 residues. CDR3 sequence (DNA): TGTGCCAGCAGCCCAGAAGGGACAGGGGGCACTGAAGCTTTCTTT. This gives the protein CASSPEGTGGTEAFF.

The count of this clone is one. The gene calls are TRBV29-1 and TRBJ1-1; 7 bases fit TRBD1. The CDR3 spans 11 residues. From germline, CDR1 is SQVTM and CDR2 ANQGSEA. Trimming removed 5 bases from V and 12 bases from J; junction bases left unmatched: 9. The CDR3 DNA follows: TGCAGCGTTAGCCGACAGGGTTTTCCTTTCTTT. It is translated as CSVSRQGFPFF.